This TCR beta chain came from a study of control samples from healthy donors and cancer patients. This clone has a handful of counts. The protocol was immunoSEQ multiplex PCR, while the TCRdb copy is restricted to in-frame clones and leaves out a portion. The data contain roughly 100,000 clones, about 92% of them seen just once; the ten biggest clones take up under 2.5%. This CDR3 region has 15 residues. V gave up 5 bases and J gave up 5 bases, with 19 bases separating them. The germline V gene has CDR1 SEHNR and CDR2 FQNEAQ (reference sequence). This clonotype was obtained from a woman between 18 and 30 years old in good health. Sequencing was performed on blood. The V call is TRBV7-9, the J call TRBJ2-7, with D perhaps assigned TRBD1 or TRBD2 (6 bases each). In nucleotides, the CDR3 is TGTGCCAGCAGCCCCGTCCTCGGAGGGGGGCACGAGCAGTACTTC. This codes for CASSPVLGGGHEQYF. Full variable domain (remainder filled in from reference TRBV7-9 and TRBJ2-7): DTGVSQNPRHKITKRGQNVTFRCDPISEHNRLYWYRQTLGQGPEFLTYFQNEAQLEKSRLLSDRFSAERPKGSFSTLEIQRTEQGDSAMYLCASSPVLGGGHEQYFGPGTRLTVT.